This is a list of T cell receptor beta chains from one sample in a study of tumor and adjacent non-tumor tissue in lung cancer. TCRdb re-called the multiplex PCR reads through MiXCR, storing one row per CDR3 protein. The data show 76,000 or so distinct CDR3 sequences, 65% to 75% seen once. Input material: lung tumor tissue. The receptors stem from an older woman with non-small cell lung cancer. CDR3s include the opening cysteine and the closing phenylalanine or tryptophan.

V gene,CDR3 protein
TRBV6-5,CASRGQRNTEAFF
TRBV29-1,CNVQQGARDNEQFF
TRBV10-3,CTISANGGDTEAFF
TRBV6-2/TRBV6-3,CASFTHSDYVQETQYF
TRBV4-2,CASSQEDEQYF
TRBV12-3/TRBV12-4,CASSLRQQDIQYF
TRBV6-1,CASSLVQGALSNQPQYF
TRBV6-6,CTSSYRGNSDRESQYF
TRBV28,CASSFLPGTASSSQPQHF
TRBV29-1,CSVKPPYNEQFF